This passage covers 22 T cell receptor beta chains from one sample sequenced in a study of regulatory T cells in long-lasting Graves disease. Time point specified: persistent/refractory GD, antithyroid drugs over 5 years with positive TRAb. Preparation of the TCR library used RNA extracted from PBMCs. Combining iRepertoire HTBI primers with Arm-PCR of CDR3 regions, the authors built TCR beta libraries. MiXCR, run by TCRdb on the multiplex PCR reads, gives a single entry per CDR3 protein. The profile shows a few hundred thousand distinct CDR3 sequences, around 24% of them singletons. The sequences come from peripheral blood mononuclear cells (PBMCs), collected when the disease was refractory, from a patient treated with antithyroid drugs. The receptors were gathered from a female donor with Graves disease.

This clonotype was recorded a few times. The chain is built from TRBV19 and TRBJ2-5; unclear D gene. Trimming stripped 8 bases from V and 3 bases from J, with 13 bases between. There are 13 residues in the CDR3. Germline CDR1 and CDR2: LNHDA and SQIVND (reference sequence). The DNA of the CDR3 is TGTGCCAGTTCGGACCAGGCCAAAGAGACCCAGTACTTC. Translating it yields CASSDQAKETQYF. Based on the CDR3 plus reference TRBV19 and TRBJ2-5, the full variable domain is DGGITQSPKYLFRKEGQNVTLSCEQNLNHDAMYWYRQDPGQGLRLIYYSQIVNDFQKGDIAEGYSVSREKKESFPLTVTSAQKNPTAFYLCASSDQAKETQYFGPGTRLLVL.

This clonotype showed up many times. The chain couples TRBV27 to TRBJ1-2, with D tentatively TRBD1 (5 bases). The V end lost 5 bases, the J end lost 8 bases, and 15 bases lay between the germline ends. CDR1 and CDR2 from the germline V gene are MNHEY and SMNVEV (reference sequence). The CDR3 runs 13 residues. The CDR3 protein is CASSPSGVEGYTF. CDR3 coding DNA: TGTGCCAGCAGTCCGTCGGGGGTGGAGGGCTACACCTTC.

This chain connects TRBV25-1 to TRBJ2-7; D gene uncertain. The V gene lost 6 bases and the J gene lost 7 bases, with 16 bases spanning the gap. Looked up from germline, CDR1 is MGHDK and CDR2 is SYGVNS. There are 13 residues in the CDR3. Here the CDR3 DNA reads TGTGCCAGCAGCGCTCTCGCAAAAGGGGAGCAGTACTTC. Translation: CASSALAKGEQYF.

This clonotype was seen more than once but under ten times. V and J are TRBV18 and TRBJ1-1, with D possibly being TRBD1 (5 bases). This CDR3 has 16 amino acids. Germline CDR1 and CDR2: KGHSH and LQKENI. The V end lost 1 base, the J end lost 1 base, and 13 bases lay between the germline ends. The CDR3: CASSPLSSGTNTEAFF. The CDR3 DNA reads as TGTGCCAGCTCACCACTCAGTTCAGGGACGAACACTGAAGCTTTCTTT. The full variable domain, completed using reference TRBV18 and TRBJ1-1, is NAGVMQNPRHLVRRRGQEARLRCSPMKGHSHVYWYRQLPEEGLKFMVYLQKENIIDESGMPKERFSAEFPKEGPSILRIQQVVRGDSAAYFCASSPLSSGTNTEAFFGQGTRLTVV.

This chain uses TRBV5-1 with TRBJ2-5; D may match TRBD1 or TRBD2 (5 bases each). Germline CDR1 is SGHRS and CDR2 is YFSETQ. V was trimmed by 4 bases and J by 1 base, leaving 17 bases between them. This CDR3 region has 16 residues. The CDR3 loop is CASSPVGTAFQETQYF. CDR3 coding DNA: TGCGCCAGCAGCCCAGTTGGGACCGCTTTCCAAGAGACCCAGTACTTC.

As regards this clonotype: Since a much larger clone is just one base distant, this may be a read error. J is TRBJ2-5 and V is TRBV28; D assignment may be TRBD1 or TRBD2 (6 bases each). From germline, CDR1 is MDHEN and CDR2 SYDVKM. The CDR3 extends over 15 amino acids. CDR3 nucleotides: TGTGGCAGCAGTTTCCAAGGGGGGCGCGGGGAGACCCAGTACTTC. Its translation: CGSSFQGGRGETQYF.

The rearrangement joins TRBV5-1 to TRBJ1-5; 8 bases map to TRBD1. V dropped 4 bases and J dropped 4; count of bases not matched to a gene: 13. The CDR3 runs 17 residues. CDR1 is SGHRS and CDR2 is YFSETQ in the germline V gene. CDR3 protein: CASSPRPLDRENQPQHF. The CDR3 nucleotides read TGCGCCAGCAGCCCCCGCCCCTTGGACAGGGAAAATCAGCCCCAGCATTTT.

This clonotype appeared many times. The genes are TRBV28 and TRBJ1-2, with 8 bases identical to TRBD1. This CDR3 contains 12 residues. V shed 2 bases and J 10 bases; nucleotides not matched to a gene: 3. Looked up from germline, CDR1 is MDHEN and CDR2 is SYDVKM. CDR3 sequence: CASSLLQGAYTF. In DNA, the CDR3 is TGTGCCAGCAGTTTACTTCAGGGGGCCTACACCTTC.

In its sample, this clonotype was seen a few times. The J gene is TRBJ1-2, the V gene TRBV3-1; TRBD1 is a possible D gene (6 bases). Trimming pared 1 base from V and 7 bases from J, leaving 10 bases between. The CDR3 is 13 amino acids. Germline V gene data show CDR1 as LGHDT and CDR2 as YNNKEL (reference sequence). In DNA, the CDR3 is TGTGCCAGCAGCCAAGCCAGGGGCCGTGGCTACACCTTC. Amino acids: CASSQARGRGYTF.

This clonotype was observed many times. The chain employs TRBV20-1 and TRBJ1-2; D gene ambiguous. Trimming pared 4 bases from V and 2 bases from J, leaving 11 bases between. The CDR3 is 13 amino acids. Per the germline V gene, CDR1 is DFQATT and CDR2 is SNEGSKA (reference sequence). The CDR3 sequence: CSAKSAINYGYTF. The CDR3 DNA sequence: TGCAGTGCTAAGTCAGCAATAAACTATGGCTACACCTTC.

CDR3 residues: CSASVTWGNEQFF. The CDR3 DNA sequence: TGCAGTGCTAGTGTTACGTGGGGTAATGAGCAGTTCTTC. The J gene is TRBJ2-1, the V gene TRBV20-1; D is undetermined. V gave up 3 bases and J gave up 7 bases, with 13 bases separating them. The CDR3 has 13 amino acids. Germline-derived CDR1 and CDR2 are DFQATT and SNEGSKA (reference sequence).

The J gene is TRBJ2-7, the V gene TRBV28; maybe TRBD1 (6 bases). V dropped 4 bases and J dropped 3 bases, with 16 bases sitting between them. CDR3 size: 15 residues. Germline CDR1 is MDHEN and CDR2 is SYDVKM. In DNA, the CDR3 is TGTGCCAGCAGTTCCAGGGGCCTGTCGAACTACGAGCAGTACTTC. This translates into CASSSRGLSNYEQYF.

In this sample, this clonotype turned up a few times. This chain joins TRBV12-3 or TRBV12-4 and TRBJ2-7, with TRBD1 as a possible D gene (5 bases). V was shortened by 7 bases and J by 2 bases, with 12 bases between the two germline ends. The CDR3 runs to 13 residues. The chain's CDR3 is CASKRGRTYEQYF. The CDR3, as DNA: TGTGCCAGCAAAAGGGGCAGAACCTACGAGCAGTACTTC.

The V call is TRBV7-2, the J call TRBJ2-2; 8 nucleotides align to TRBD2. The trim removed 5 bases at V and 1 base at J, leaving 6 bases unmatched. The CDR3 sequence is 16 residues long. CDR1 is SGHTA and CDR2 is FQGNSA in the germline V gene. The CDR3 nucleotides read TGTGCCAGCAGCGGTAGCGGGACAATGAACACCGGGGAGCTGTTTTTT. This sequence encodes CASSGSGTMNTGELFF.

This clonotype was observed at least ten times. This chain uses TRBV9 with TRBJ2-7; TRBD2 aligns across 10 bases. Per the germline V gene, CDR1 is SGDLS and CDR2 is YYNGEE. The ends lost 0 bases at V and 3 bases at J; junction bases unmatched: 0. The CDR3 covers 14 residues. CDR3 in amino acids: CASSVGTSGYEQYF. The CDR3 DNA reads as TGTGCCAGCAGCGTAGGGACTAGCGGCTACGAGCAGTACTTC. The complete variable domain, with remaining parts taken from reference TRBV9 and TRBJ2-7, reads DSGVTQTPKHLITATGQRVTLRCSPRSGDLSVYWYQQSLDQGLQFLIQYYNGEERAKGNILERFSAQQFPDLHSELNLSSLELGDSALYFCASSVGTSGYEQYFGPGTRLTVT.

CDR3 sequence: CASSPPGTGAEAFF. The CDR3 coding sequence is TGTGCCAGCTCACCTCCCGGGACAGGGGCTGAAGCTTTCTTT. The chain carries TRBV18 and TRBJ1-1, with 10 positions matching TRBD1. With 3 bases clipped from V and 6 bases from J, the junction kept 4 bases outside the gene matches. This CDR3 has 14 residues. Looked up from germline, CDR1 is KGHSH and CDR2 is LQKENI.

This chain joins TRBV19 and TRBJ1-1; D not certain. V was pared by 3 bases and J by 0 bases, with 8 bases between. Germline V lookup: CDR1 LNHDA, CDR2 SQIVND (reference sequence). This CDR3 spans 14 amino acids. CDR3 nucleotide sequence: TGTGCCAGTAGTATCCGGGAGCTGAACACTGAAGCTTTCTTT. This encodes CASSIRELNTEAFF.

This clonotype was counted between two and nine times. The rearrangement links TRBV24-1 to TRBJ1-5; D unresolved. The CDR3 is 13 residues long. The V end lost 6 bases, the J end lost 2 bases, and 7 bases lay between the germline ends. Germline V gene lookup returns CDR1 KGHDR and CDR2 SFDVKD. This chain's CDR3 is CATSTAGNQPQHF. Here the CDR3 DNA reads TGTGCCACCAGTACTGCGGGCAATCAGCCCCAGCATTTT.

There are a few counts of this clonotype. The chain couples TRBV25-1 to TRBJ1-4; 8 nucleotides match TRBD1. Looked up from germline, CDR1 is MGHDK and CDR2 is SYGVNS. With 4 bases clipped from V and 4 bases from J, the junction kept 11 bases outside the gene matches. This CDR3 region has 17 residues. The CDR3 loop is CASSVKTVRGLNEKLFF. For the CDR3, the DNA is TGTGCCAGCAGTGTGAAGACCGTCAGGGGGCTTAATGAAAAACTGTTTTTT.

J is TRBJ2-5 and V is TRBV6-1; TRBD2 agrees at 11 bases. V shed 3 bases, J shed 4 bases, and the junction held 4 bases outside the gene matches. Germline values: CDR1 MNHNS, CDR2 SASEGT. The CDR3 is 15 residues long. CDR3 sequence reads: CASSDTSGSSETQYF. The CDR3 DNA reads as TGTGCCAGCAGTGACACTAGCGGGAGTTCAGAGACCCAGTACTTC.

This clonotype appeared a few times. The CDR3 region is CASSFLASGVTETQYF. For the CDR3, the DNA is TGTGCCAGCAGTTTCCTCGCGAGCGGCGTAACAGAGACCCAGTACTTC. This chain joins TRBV27 and TRBJ2-5; possible D gene TRBD2, 5 bases. V gave up 3 bases and J gave up 4 bases, with 18 bases separating them. The CDR3 length is 16 residues. CDR1 and CDR2 from the germline V gene are MNHEY and SMNVEV (reference sequence).

In its sample, this clonotype was seen many times. The chain combines TRBV2 with TRBJ2-5; possibly TRBD2 for D (7 bases). The germline V gene has CDR1 SNHLY and CDR2 FYNNEI. V lost 2 bases, J lost 13 bases, and 14 bases lay in between. The CDR3 runs to 12 residues. Here the CDR3 DNA reads TGTGCCAGCAGTGAATTGGGGGCTAGCGGGTACTTC. As protein: CASSELGASGYF.